This T cell receptor (beta chain) was sequenced during a study of T cells in narcolepsy. Whole-study results and caveats: Reportedly, autoreactive clonotypes were serially detected in patients' blood but not controls'. In some patient and control memory CD4+ samples, autoreactive clones were absent. Comparing one patient's CSF and blood CD4+ clonotypes highlighted HCRT- and TRIB2-specific autoreactive clonotypes.

As regards this clone: The target antigen is unknown.

Produced via immunoSEQ multiplex PCR; TCRdb's table is partial and in-frame only. The table records some 32,000 clones, approximately 79% of them present only once. CDR1 and CDR2 from the germline V gene are GTSNPN and SVGIG (reference sequence). V was trimmed by 3 bases and J by 0 bases, leaving 3 bases between them. This CDR3 is 12 amino acids long. Sequencing was performed on memory (CD45RA-) CD4+ T cells from blood. This rearrangement joins TRBV30 to TRBJ1-3, with D unclear. The receptor's source is a human donor in good health. The CDR3 is CAWSHSGNTIYF. In DNA, the CDR3 is TGTGCCTGGAGCCACTCTGGAAACACCATATATTTT.